This is a list of T cell receptor beta chains from one sample in a study of T cell repertoires in cytomegalovirus infection. MiXCR was run by TCRdb on the reads, yielding one entry per CDR3 protein. The sample lists approximately 320,000 distinct CDR3 sequences, 9% to 9.5% occurring once. The sample was PBMCs. These receptors were collected from a human donor in good health (CMV status not recorded). Some clones in this sample may be carry-over from other donors' samples. CDR3s include the opening cysteine and the closing phenylalanine or tryptophan. The D gene is left open where the match is weak. Clone sizes are given selectively: once, few, many, or a class where the clone is expanded.

V gene,clone size,D gene,CDR3 length,J gene,CDR3 protein,CDR3 DNA
TRBV7-2,.,.,15,TRBJ1-5,CASSPGGGFFQPQHF,TGTGCCAGCAGCCCCGGGGGGGGGTTTTTTCAGCCCCAGCATTTT
TRBV20-1,few,TRBD1,15,TRBJ1-1,CSVPGLKGAGTEAFF,TGCAGTGTCCCGGGACTTAAGGGGGCAGGCACTGAAGCTTTCTTT
TRBV7-2,many,TRBD2,19,TRBJ2-7,CASSLGGGFSLFALYEQYF,TGTGCCAGCAGCTTAGGGGGGGGATTCAGTCTCTTTGCTCTCTACGAGCAGTACTTC
TRBV7-8,few,.,17,TRBJ1-3,CASSSPTGRAAGNTIYF,TGTGCCAGCAGCTCTCCCACAGGCAGGGCGGCTGGAAACACCATATATTTT
TRBV6-5,few,.,16,TRBJ2-1,CASSYSFTGTINEQFF,TGTGCCAGCAGTTACTCGTTCACAGGGACAATCAATGAGCAGTTCTTC
TRBV5-1,few,.,14,TRBJ1-2,CASSHGTVGYGYTF,TGCGCCAGCAGCCACGGGACGGTAGGCTATGGCTACACCTTC
TRBV7-9,many,.,12,TRBJ1-1,CASSRGGTEAFF,TGTGCCAGTTCGAGGGGGGGCACTGAAGCTTTCTTT
TRBV4-1,many,.,15,TRBJ2-2,CASSLPPLGGGELFF,TGCGCCAGCAGCCTTCCCCCGCTTGGCGGCGGGGAGCTGTTTTTT
TRBV25-1,few,TRBD2,17,TRBJ2-1,CASSASPVAGARNEQFF,TGTGCCAGCAGTGCTTCCCCAGTAGCGGGAGCTAGAAATGAGCAGTTCTTC
TRBV7-3,few,.,14,TRBJ2-3,CASSLGASSGTQYF,TGTGCCAGCAGCTTGGGGGCCTCGTCGGGTACGCAGTATTTT
TRBV7-3,.,.,15,TRBJ1-1,CASSRFPGPNTEAFF,TGTGCCAGCAGCCGGTTCCCCGGTCCAAACACTGAAGCTTTCTTT
TRBV15,.,TRBD1,14,TRBJ2-7,CATSRPGTAYEQYF,TGTGCCACCAGCAGACCTGGGACAGCCTACGAGCAGTACTTC
TRBV7-9,few,.,16,TRBJ2-1,CASSSQFGQPYNEQFF,TGTGCCAGCAGCTCCCAGTTTGGGCAGCCCTACAATGAGCAGTTCTTC
TRBV4-3,few,TRBD1,19,TRBJ2-3,CASSQEPGGGVGGTDTQYF,TGCGCCAGCAGCCAAGAACCAGGGGGCGGAGTGGGCGGCACAGATACGCAGTATTTT
TRBV29-1,.,TRBD2,16,TRBJ2-2,CSVEGRGWANTGELFF,TGCAGCGTTGAGGGGAGGGGCTGGGCGAACACCGGGGAGCTGTTTTTT
TRBV28,many,TRBD2,16,TRBJ2-3,CASSLLSSGLTDTQYF,TGTGCCAGCAGTTTATTGTCTAGCGGTCTCACAGATACGCAGTATTTT
TRBV4-2,many,TRBD1,16,TRBJ2-3,CASSQDRTGGAIAQYF,TGTGCCAGCAGCCAAGATCGGACAGGGGGCGCGATCGCGCAGTATTTT
TRBV27,many,.,15,TRBJ2-7,CASSPRPPQGHEQYF,TGTGCCAGCAGTCCCAGACCTCCCCAAGGCCACGAGCAGTACTTC
TRBV6-2/TRBV6-3,few,TRBD1,16,TRBJ2-2,CASSYSRGPGTGELFF,TGTGCCAGCAGTTACTCGAGGGGGCCGGGTACCGGGGAGCTGTTTTTT
TRBV29-1,few,TRBD2,14,TRBJ2-1,CSATSGSPSGEQFF,TGCAGCGCAACTAGCGGGAGTCCGTCGGGTGAGCAGTTCTTC
TRBV14,many,TRBD2,20,TRBJ2-1,CASSQDMGLVVPSPYNEQFF,TGTGCCAGCAGCCAAGATATGGGACTAGTTGTCCCCTCCCCCTACAATGAGCAGTTCTTC
TRBV7-2,many,TRBD1,13,TRBJ2-5,CASSQNRGETQYF,TGTGCCAGCAGCCAAAACAGGGGTGAGACCCAGTACTTC
TRBV6-2/TRBV6-3,.,TRBD1,15,TRBJ2-1,CASKPGTGGNNEQFF,TGTGCCAGCAAGCCCGGGACAGGGGGCAACAATGAGCAGTTCTTC
TRBV3-1,.,TRBD2,16,TRBJ2-7,CASTLRGTSDSYEQYF,TGTGCCAGCACCTTACGAGGGACTAGCGACTCCTACGAGCAGTACTTC
TRBV12-3/TRBV12-4,.,TRBD2,16,TRBJ2-1,CASSLLERGGYNEQFF,TGTGCCAGCAGTTTACTAGAGCGGGGGGGTTACAATGAGCAGTTCTTC
TRBV28,many,.,17,TRBJ1-1,CASSLISVGDRNTEAFF,TGTGCCAGCAGTTTGATCTCCGTCGGGGACCGGAACACTGAAGCTTTCTTT
TRBV6-5,few,TRBD1,17,TRBJ1-5,CASSSFFNGQGREPQHF,TGTGCCAGCAGTTCCTTTTTCAATGGACAGGGAAGGGAGCCCCAGCATTTT
TRBV28,many,TRBD1,15,TRBJ2-7,CASSFPRTGGHEQYF,TGTGCCAGCAGTTTCCCCCGGACAGGGGGCCACGAGCAGTACTTC
TRBV7-2,many,.,12,TRBJ1-1,CASSSNRREAFF,TGTGCCAGCAGTTCAAACAGGCGTGAAGCTTTCTTT
TRBV15,few,TRBD1,15,TRBJ2-3,CATSSGQGRTDTQYF,TGTGCCACCAGCAGCGGACAGGGTCGCACAGATACGCAGTATTTT
TRBV29-1,few,TRBD1,14,TRBJ2-3,CSVGRGQGTDTQYF,TGCAGCGTTGGCAGGGGGCAGGGCACAGATACGCAGTATTTT
TRBV29-1,.,.,14,TRBJ2-1,CSAALFGSYNEQFF,TGCAGCGCCGCCCTCTTCGGCAGTTACAATGAGCAGTTCTTC
TRBV30,.,.,13,TRBJ1-5,CAFGRGIDQPQHF,TGTGCCTTTGGTCGCGGCATCGATCAGCCCCAGCATTTT
TRBV7-8,many,TRBD1,15,TRBJ1-6,CASSPPDRVRSPLHF,TGTGCCAGCAGCCCCCCGGACAGGGTGCGATCACCCCTCCACTTT
TRBV29-1,.,.,10,TRBJ2-5,CSVARETQYF,TGCAGCGTTGCTCGGGAGACCCAGTACTTC
TRBV7-9,few,.,13,TRBJ1-1,CASSQSQNTEAFF,TGTGCCAGCAGTCAAAGCCAGAACACTGAAGCTTTCTTT
TRBV7-2,many,TRBD1,16,TRBJ2-1,CASRQTGTGGHNEQFF,TGTGCCAGCAGACAGACCGGGACAGGGGGTCATAATGAGCAGTTCTTC
TRBV12-3/TRBV12-4,few,.,12,TRBJ2-5,CASSLRTESQYF,TGTGCCAGCAGTCTGCGGACCGAGAGCCAGTACTTC
TRBV7-6,many,TRBD1,16,TRBJ1-1,CASSLGQGGMNTEAFF,TGTGCCAGCAGCCTCGGACAGGGGGGGATGAACACTGAAGCTTTCTTT
TRBV7-4,few,TRBD1,13,TRBJ1-3,CASRDRGGNTIYF,TGTGCCAGCAGGGACAGGGGTGGAAACACCATATATTTT